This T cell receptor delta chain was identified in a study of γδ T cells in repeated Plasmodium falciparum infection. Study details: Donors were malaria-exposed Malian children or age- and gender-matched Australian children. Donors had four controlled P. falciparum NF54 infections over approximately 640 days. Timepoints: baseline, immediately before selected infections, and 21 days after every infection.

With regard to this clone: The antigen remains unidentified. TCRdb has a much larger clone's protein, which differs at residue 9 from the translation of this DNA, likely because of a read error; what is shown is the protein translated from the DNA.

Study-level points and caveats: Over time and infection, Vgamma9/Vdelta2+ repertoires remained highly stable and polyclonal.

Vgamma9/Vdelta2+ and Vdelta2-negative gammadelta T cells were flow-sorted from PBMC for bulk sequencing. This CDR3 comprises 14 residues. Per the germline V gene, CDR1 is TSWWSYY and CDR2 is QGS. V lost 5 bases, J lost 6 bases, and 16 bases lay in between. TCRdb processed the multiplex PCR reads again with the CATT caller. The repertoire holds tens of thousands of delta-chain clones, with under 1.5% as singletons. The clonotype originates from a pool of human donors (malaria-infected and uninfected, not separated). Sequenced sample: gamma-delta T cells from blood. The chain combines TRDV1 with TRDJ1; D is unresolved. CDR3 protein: CALGFLHVQYKLIF. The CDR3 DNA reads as TGTGCTCTTGGGTTTCTCCACGTTCAGTATAAACTCATCTTT.